The 4 T cell receptor beta chains given below trace back to one sample, sequenced in a study of blood T cells in healthy people across ages. With a J-beta primer mix and a sample-barcoded 5' primer, a second PCR ran roughly 6 to 11 cycles. TCRdb reanalysed the 5' RACE reads using MiXCR and keeps one entry per CDR3 protein. This sample carries fewer than 2,000,000 distinct CDR3 sequences, roughly two fifths of them seen once, and the ten largest clones take about 21%. The sequencing sample was made of blood. Source of these receptors: a human donor in good health.

The V and J genes are TRBV18 and TRBJ2-4; D is unresolved. The end of the DNA aligns better with TRBJ2-7, so the J call may be wrong. The CDR3 runs 16 residues. Germline loops: CDR1 KGHSH, CDR2 LQKENI. The CDR3 DNA reads TGTGCCAGCTCACCACGTGGCCCTCCTGCTGCCTACGAGCAGTACTTC. Protein: CASSPRGPPAAYEQYF.

The chain combines TRBV7-2 with TRBJ1-2, with D unresolved. V was shortened by 3 bases and J by 7 bases, with 21 bases between the two germline ends. This CDR3 region has 16 residues. Germline V lookup: CDR1 SGHTA, CDR2 FQGNSA. The CDR3 loop is CASSLLLTSSGSGYTF. The CDR3 DNA follows: TGTGCCAGCAGCTTGTTACTCACCTCGTCGGGGAGTGGCTACACCTTC.

Comments on this clonotype: At one of its ends the junction is not consistent with the germline gene, which may arise from a read error. The chain links TRBV15 to TRBJ2-1; no firm D call. Germline assignment: CDR1 LNHNV and CDR2 YYDKDF (reference sequence). CDR3 length: 16 residues. Written as DNA, the CDR3 is TGTGCCACCAGCGGTCCCCTCCCAAGTTCCCTCAATGAGCAATTCTTC. It translates to CATSGPLPSSLNEQFF. Combining the CDR3 with reference TRBV15 and TRBJ2-1 gives the whole variable domain DAMVIQNPRYQVTQFGKPVTLSCSQTLNHNVMYWYQQKSSQAPKLLFHYYDKDFNNEADTPDNFQSRRPNTSFCFLDIRSPGLGDTAMYLCATSGPLPSSLNEQFFGPGTRLTVL.

The chain carries TRBV2 and TRBJ1-2, with 8 bases that match TRBD1. V gave up 2 bases and J gave up 6 bases; unmatched junction bases: 11. CDR3 length equals 16 residues. CDR1 is SNHLY, CDR2 FYNNEI, per germline. The CDR3 nucleotides read TGTGCCAGCAGTGAAAGGGGGGCCCAGGGGGCAGATGGCTACACCTTC. Translating gives CASSERGAQGADGYTF.